The 32 T cell receptor beta chains listed next were all sequenced from one sample in a study of blood T cell repertoires in COVID-19. Sequencing used immunoSEQ multiplex PCR; TCRdb keeps in-frame clones, though not all of them. The data show about 300,000 clones, with over 70% seen just once and roughly 1.1% held by the top ten. The specimen was peripheral blood. The origin of the receptors is a woman aged 45-59 years with acute or convalescent COVID-19.

The CDR3: CASSPTSAPGANVLTF. CDR3 DNA sequence: TGCGCCAGCAGCCCGACTAGCGCCCCGGGGGCCAACGTCCTGACTTTC. The chain employs TRBV5-1 and TRBJ2-6, with 8 bases lining up with TRBD2. V trimming: 4 bases; J trimming: 4 bases; junction bases outside the gene matches: 7. This CDR3 region has 16 residues. Germline CDR1 SGHRS, CDR2 YFSETQ.

This chain connects TRBV28 to TRBJ1-1; D gene ambiguous. Germline CDR1 is MDHEN and CDR2 is SYDVKM. V was pared by 2 bases and J by 0 bases, with 7 bases between. The CDR3 runs 14 residues. The CDR3 DNA reads as TGTGCCAGCAGTTTAACAGCCATGAACACTGAAGCTTTCTTT. Protein sequence: CASSLTAMNTEAFF. The full variable domain, rest sourced from reference TRBV28 and TRBJ1-1, is DVKVTQSSRYLVKRTGEKVFLECVQDMDHENMFWYRQDPGLGLRLIYFSYDVKMKEKGDIPEGYSVSREKKERFSLILESASTNQTSMYLCASSLTAMNTEAFFGQGTRLTVV.

The gene calls are TRBV30 and TRBJ1-4; 8 nucleotides line up with TRBD1. V shed 5 bases and J 7 bases; nucleotides not matched to a gene: 12. From germline, CDR1 is GTSNPN and CDR2 SVGIG (reference sequence). This CDR3 is 15 amino acids long. This chain's CDR3 is CAWGLTTGGGEKLFF. The CDR3 DNA reads as TGTGCCTGGGGCTTAACTACAGGGGGAGGTGAAAAACTGTTTTTT.

This chain links TRBV28 with TRBJ1-4; D remains ambiguous. With 6 bases removed from V and 5 bases from J, the gap between germline ends came to 10 bases. The CDR3 loop spans 13 amino acids. Germline assignment: CDR1 MDHEN and CDR2 SYDVKM. This chain's CDR3 is CASSPNSNEKLFF. The DNA of the CDR3 is TGTGCCAGCAGCCCTAACTCCAATGAAAAACTGTTTTTT.

The J gene is TRBJ2-5, the V gene TRBV29-1; 7 bases agree with TRBD1. The CDR3 length is 12 residues. After removal of 7 bases from V and 2 bases from J, the junction contained 4 bases not matched to a gene. Germline V lookup: CDR1 SQVTM, CDR2 ANQGSEA. This CDR3 is CSASGQQETQYF. Here the CDR3 DNA reads TGCAGCGCCTCGGGACAGCAAGAGACCCAGTACTTC.

A few counts support this clone. The chain couples TRBV4-1 to TRBJ2-5, with 11 bases fitting TRBD2. The germline CDR1 and CDR2 sequences are MGHRA and YSYEKL. This CDR3 is built from 17 residues. V gave up 1 base and J gave up 6 bases; unmatched junction bases: 10. CDR3 amino acids: CASSQVSLAGGSKTQYF. The CDR3 DNA reads TGCGCCAGCAGCCAAGTTTCCCTAGCGGGAGGTTCGAAGACCCAGTACTTC.

The V gene is TRBV15, the J gene TRBJ1-6; D is unclear. The CDR3 covers 15 residues. CDR1 and CDR2 (germline): LNHNV, YYDKDF (reference sequence). V shed 4 bases and J shed 11 bases, with 18 bases lying between them. The CDR3: CATSIGPTTGAPLHF. Written as DNA, the CDR3 is TGTGCCACCAGCATTGGCCCGACAACCGGGGCACCCCTCCACTTT.

This clone was detected once. The chain carries TRBV10-3 and TRBJ2-6; possible D gene TRBD1, 6 bases. V lost 10 bases and J lost 2, with 12 bases in between. The CDR3 is made up of 14 amino acids. Germline CDR1 ENHRY, CDR2 SYGVKD. The DNA of the CDR3 is TGTGCCACCGTAGGGGGTACTGGGGCCAACGTCCTGACTTTC. This sequence encodes CATVGGTGANVLTF.

The chain employs TRBV3-1 (or the pseudogene TRBV3-2) and TRBJ1-5, with D tentatively TRBD1 (5 bases). The CDR3 has 18 residues. Trimming shortened V by 0 bases and J by 4 bases, and 19 bases separated the two germline ends. Germline CDR1 is LGHDT and CDR2 is YNNKEL (reference sequence). The CDR3 DNA reads as TGTGCCAGCAGCCAAGATCACTCGGCCAGAAGGGGAAATCAGCCCCAGCATTTT. It yields the protein CASSQDHSARRGNQPQHF.

This clone was detected once. CDR3 sequence (DNA): TGTGCCAGCAGCTTGGCAGGGATCGGAAACACCATATATTTT. As protein: CASSLAGIGNTIYF. V gene TRBV11-2 combines with J gene TRBJ1-3, with D maybe TRBD1 (5 bases). The CDR3 contains 14 residues. Germline CDR1 and CDR2: SGHAT and FQNNGV. Trimming stripped 3 bases from V and 4 bases from J, with 10 bases between.

The chain couples TRBV5-6 to TRBJ2-2; D might be TRBD1 (6 bases). The CDR3 spans 16 residues. Germline V CDR1 and CDR2: SGHDT, YYEEEE. V lost 2 bases, J lost 3 bases, and 14 bases lay in between. The CDR3 loop is CASSLDRTLDTGELFF. DNA of the CDR3: TGTGCCAGCAGCTTAGACAGGACATTGGACACCGGGGAGCTGTTTTTT. Complete variable domain (other parts from reference TRBV5-6 and TRBJ2-2): DAGVTQSPTHLIKTRGQQVTLRCSPKSGHDTVSWYQQALGQGPQFIFQYYEEEERQRGNFPDRFSGHQFPNYSSELNVNALLLGDSALYLCASSLDRTLDTGELFFGEGSRLTVL.

CDR3 sequence: CASSQGETSGSYEQYF. CDR3 in DNA: TGTGCCAGCAGCCAAGGGGAGACTAGCGGGAGCTACGAGCAGTACTTC. V gene TRBV4-2 combines with J gene TRBJ2-7; TRBD2 matches 12 bases. Germline values: CDR1 LGHNA, CDR2 YNFKEQ. V lost 1 base to trimming and J lost 3 bases; unmatched junction nucleotides: 4. The CDR3 has 16 residues.

The chain uses TRBV4-1 and TRBJ1-1; D is uncertain. This CDR3 region has 15 residues. The V end was cut by 4 bases, the J end by 5 bases, with 17 bases between. Germline CDR1 MGHRA, CDR2 YSYEKL. Here the CDR3 DNA reads TGCGCCAGCAGCCCCGCCAGCCGCCGGGGTACTGAAGCTTTCTTT. This codes for CASSPASRRGTEAFF.

The chain joins TRBV10-3 to TRBJ1-1; 8 positions match TRBD1. CDR1 and CDR2 from the germline V gene are ENHRY and SYGVKD. The length of the CDR3 is 14 residues. With 3 bases clipped from V and 4 bases from J, the junction kept 4 bases outside the gene matches. The CDR3 loop is CAISDITGGTEAFF. In nucleotides, the CDR3 is TGTGCCATCAGTGACATAACAGGGGGCACTGAAGCTTTCTTT.

A note on this clone: At one end, the junction sequence differs from germline, possibly due to a read error. The chain recombines TRBV7-2 with TRBJ1-1; D possibly corresponds to TRBD1 (6 bases). The germline CDR1 and CDR2 sequences are SGHTA and FQGNSA. The length of the CDR3 is 16 residues. DNA for the CDR3: TGTGTCAGCAGCTCACAGGCTGCAGGGGCGAACACTGAAGCTTTCTTT. Translating it yields CVSSSQAAGANTEAFF.

The chain combines TRBV10-3 with TRBJ2-7; 7 nucleotides agree with TRBD1. CDR3 length equals 16 residues. Germline V lookup: CDR1 ENHRY, CDR2 SYGVKD. J was trimmed by 4 bases and V by 6 bases; bases with no gene match: 15. CDR3 coding DNA: TGTGCCATCAGGGACGGAGCCGGGACAGAGAAATACGAGCAGTACGTC. Its protein is CAIRDGAGTEKYEQYV.

The rearrangement uses TRBV10-3 and TRBJ2-1; 7 bases align to TRBD2. V was pared by 2 bases and J by 9 bases, with 1 base of the junction left unmatched. This CDR3 comprises 12 residues. The V gene's germline CDR1 is ENHRY and CDR2 SYGVKD. This CDR3 is CAISEGGGEQFF. CDR3 sequence (DNA): TGTGCCATCAGTGAGGGGGGGGGTGAGCAGTTCTTC.

This clone has just a few counts. The gene calls are TRBV12-5 and TRBJ2-5; D is perhaps TRBD2 (5 bases). The CDR3 extends over 16 amino acids. Germline CDR1 is LGHNT and CDR2 is FRNRAP. Trimming pared 2 bases from V and 2 bases from J, leaving 15 bases between. DNA for the CDR3: TGTGCTAGTGGTTTGAAGGCAGGACTGAAACAAGAGACCCAGTACTTC. Its translation: CASGLKAGLKQETQYF.

The CDR3 sequence is CASRSRHVNTEAFF. The CDR3 nucleotides read TGTGCCAGCAGGTCCCGACACGTGAACACTGAAGCTTTCTTT. The chain links TRBV6-5 to TRBJ1-1; D is unclear. The CDR3 spans 14 residues. V dropped 6 bases and J dropped 0 bases, with 11 bases sitting between them. Germline V gene lookup returns CDR1 MNHEY and CDR2 SVGAGI.

This sequence joins TRBV5-1 and TRBJ1-1; 8 nucleotides agree with TRBD1. This CDR3 spans 15 amino acids. CDR1 and CDR2 from the germline V gene are SGHRS and YFSETQ. The V segment lost 4 bases and the J segment 3 bases; nucleotides outside the gene matches: 8. CDR3 loop: CASSTLRGRDTEAFF. CDR3 coding DNA: TGCGCCAGCAGCACCCTCAGGGGGCGGGACACTGAAGCTTTCTTT.

This clone turned up a few times. The chain uses TRBV18 and TRBJ1-4; the D gene is possibly TRBD1 (6 bases). Germline V gives CDR1 KGHSH, CDR2 LQKENI. The ends were cut back, 4 bases at V and 5 bases at J, with 8 bases in the middle. The CDR3 has 13 residues. CDR3 amino acids: CASSRGRNEKLFF. Here the CDR3 DNA reads TGTGCCAGCTCACGGGGGCGCAATGAAAAACTGTTTTTT. Looking up the rest from reference TRBV18 and TRBJ1-4 gives the full variable domain: NAGVMQNPRHLVRRRGQEARLRCSPMKGHSHVYWYRQLPEEGLKFMVYLQKENIIDESGMPKERFSAEFPKEGPSILRIQQVVRGDSAAYFCASSRGRNEKLFFGSGTQLSVL.

The V and J genes are TRBV12-5 and TRBJ2-3, with D unresolved. The CDR3 sequence is 12 residues long. Per the germline V gene, CDR1 is LGHNT and CDR2 is FRNRAP. Between the trimmed V and J ends, which lost 6 bases and 0 bases, there was a span of 4 bases. The chain's CDR3 is CASGLSTDTQYF. CDR3 bases: TGTGCTAGTGGCCTTAGCACAGATACGCAGTATTTT.

The V gene is TRBV6-2 or TRBV6-3, the J gene TRBJ1-6; D is uncertain. Looked up from germline, CDR1 is MNHEY and CDR2 is SVGEGT. V gave up 1 base and J gave up 5 bases, with 6 bases separating them. The CDR3 runs 14 residues. The CDR3 region is CASSYYSNNSPLHF. The CDR3 region has the DNA TGTGCCAGCAGTTACTACAGCAATAATTCACCCCTCCACTTT.

This chain uses TRBV2 with TRBJ1-2; 7 bases agree with TRBD1. V lost 11 bases, J lost 5 bases, and 8 bases stayed unmatched. Per the germline V gene, CDR1 is SNHLY and CDR2 is FYNNEI. The CDR3 is 12 residues long. The CDR3 loop reads CAREQGKYGYTF. The CDR3, as DNA: TGTGCCCGGGAACAGGGGAAGTATGGCTACACCTTC.

V gene TRBV28 combines with J gene TRBJ2-2, with 10 nucleotides matching TRBD1. Germline V lookup: CDR1 MDHEN, CDR2 SYDVKM. Trimming took 1 base from V and 6 from J; bases not matched to a gene: 2. The length of the CDR3 is 15 residues. CDR3 nucleotide sequence: TGTGCCAGCAGTTTATTCGGGACAGGGGCCGGGGAGCTGTTTTTT. Residues: CASSLFGTGAGELFF.

The genes are TRBV9 and TRBJ2-3; perhaps TRBD1 as D (5 bases). This CDR3 contains 15 residues. Trimming removed 0 bases at V and 4 bases at J, with 12 bases between. Looked up from germline, CDR1 is SGDLS and CDR2 is YYNGEE. The CDR3 coding sequence is TGTGCCAGCAGCGTAGTCTCAGGGCTCGCAGATACGCAGTATTTT. It encodes CASSVVSGLADTQYF.

This clone was counted a few times. This sequence joins TRBV2 and TRBJ2-7; TRBD2 is a possible D gene (6 bases). Germline V gene sequence: CDR1 SNHLY, CDR2 FYNNEI. The CDR3 sequence is 12 residues long. Trimming took off 6 bases at V and 6 bases at J, with 12 bases between the two ends. CDR3 sequence (DNA): TGTGCCAGCAGGGAGGGGTCTCTCGAGCAGTACGTC. Translation: CASREGSLEQYV.

In this sample, this clone turned up once. The rearrangement uses TRBV15 and TRBJ1-1; no clear D gene. V lost 0 bases and J 1 base, leaving 3 bases between the germline ends. Germline V gene sequence: CDR1 LNHNV, CDR2 YYDKDF (reference sequence). CDR3 length: 13 residues. CDR3 amino acids: CATSRDQNTEAFF. The DNA for the CDR3 is TGTGCCACCAGCAGAGATCAGAACACTGAAGCTTTCTTT.

This sequence joins TRBV6-2 or TRBV6-3 and TRBJ2-1, with 11 bases identical to TRBD2. Germline lookup yields CDR1 MNHEY and CDR2 SVGEGT. The CDR3 runs to 14 residues. The ends lost 5 bases at V and 4 bases at J; junction bases unmatched: 1. The CDR3 sequence is CASSRTSGYNEQFF. CDR3 coding DNA: TGTGCCAGCAGTAGGACTAGCGGGTACAATGAGCAGTTCTTC.

The chain recombines TRBV10-3 with TRBJ1-1, with D perhaps TRBD1 (5 bases). Germline CDR1 ENHRY, CDR2 SYGVKD. V was cut by 3 bases and J by 5 bases, with 13 bases left in between. CDR3 length: 14 amino acids. As DNA, the CDR3 is TGTGCCATCAGTGACCCCCAGGGAAATACTGAAGCTTTCTTT. As protein: CAISDPQGNTEAFF.

The chain recombines TRBV6-4 with TRBJ2-2, with TRBD2 matching over 8 bases. Germline V CDR1 and CDR2: MRHNA, SNTAGT. J gave up 7 bases and V 2 bases, and 21 bases lay outside the gene matches. This CDR3 is 20 amino acids long. The CDR3 sequence: CASSDSSGTKPAGGDGELFF. CDR3 sequence (DNA): TGTGCCAGCAGTGACAGCTCAGGGACCAAACCGGCGGGAGGAGACGGGGAGCTGTTTTTT.

The chain joins TRBV7-9 to TRBJ2-1; no clear D. The CDR3 covers 14 residues. Germline loops: CDR1 SEHNR, CDR2 FQNEAQ (reference sequence). The ends were cut back, 4 bases at V and 14 bases at J, with 21 bases in the middle. The CDR3 region is CASSSQRTDLAEFF. The CDR3 DNA follows: TGTGCCAGCAGCTCGCAGAGAACAGATTTGGCTGAGTTCTTC.